These 27 T cell receptor beta chains came from one sample sequenced in a study of blood T cell repertoires in COVID-19. Sequenced by immunoSEQ multiplex PCR; TCRdb stores in-frame clones only, minus some. The data contain about 490,000 clones, approximately 85% of them singletons. Sample: peripheral blood. These receptors were collected from a human donor in a cohort sampled during active COVID-19.

This chain links TRBV3-1 (or the pseudogene TRBV3-2) with TRBJ1-1, with no clear D. Germline V lookup: CDR1 LGHDT, CDR2 YNNKEL (reference sequence). The CDR3 contains 13 residues. Trimming pared 0 bases from V and 7 bases from J, leaving 9 bases between. Here the CDR3 reads CASSQEAVDEAFF. The CDR3 DNA reads as TGTGCCAGCAGCCAAGAGGCGGTAGATGAAGCTTTCTTT.

The chain joins TRBV7-2 to TRBJ2-6, with D perhaps TRBD2 (5 bases). Trimming shortened V by 3 bases and J by 1 base, and 16 bases separated the two germline ends. The V gene's germline CDR1 is SGHTA and CDR2 FQGNSA. This CDR3 region has 18 residues. Written as DNA, the CDR3 is TGTGCCAGCAGCTTTAATGGTGTCAGCGGATCTGGGGCCAACGTCCTGACTTTC. It translates to CASSFNGVSGSGANVLTF.

The chain is built from TRBV7-6 and TRBJ2-5, with 8 bases matching TRBD2. The CDR3 has 15 residues. Germline CDR1 reads SGHVS; CDR2 reads FNYEAQ. Losses at the gene ends were 8 bases for V and 1 base for J; bases not matched to a gene: 9. In DNA form, the CDR3 reads TGTGCCAGCTCACTTTTACTAGCGGCCCAAGAGACCCAGTACTTC. Amino acid sequence: CASSLLLAAQETQYF.

The rearrangement links TRBV2 to TRBJ1-2; D may be TRBD1 (5 bases). Deletions cut 7 bases from V and 3 bases from J, with 9 bases between. CDR3 length: 12 residues. The germline gives CDR1 SNHLY, CDR2 FYNNEI. The CDR3 DNA follows: TGTGCCAGCACGAGGGACTACTATGGCTACACCTTC. It codes for CASTRDYYGYTF.

The CDR3 DNA reads as TGTGCCAGCAGCCTACCGACTAGCGGGAGGGGTAATGAGCAGTTCTTC. Protein sequence: CASSLPTSGRGNEQFF. The gene calls are TRBV3-1 (or the pseudogene TRBV3-2) and TRBJ2-1; the match to TRBD2 covers 14 bases. V was pared by 4 bases and J by 7 bases, with 6 bases of the junction left unmatched. This CDR3 is 16 amino acids long. Germline loops: CDR1 LGHDT, CDR2 YNNKEL (reference sequence).

This chain joins TRBV13 and TRBJ2-3, with 12 positions matching TRBD2. The J segment lost 2 bases and the V segment lost 5 bases, leaving 5 bases of the junction unmatched. The CDR3 totals 16 residues. Germline CDR1 and CDR2: PRHDT and FYEKMQ (reference sequence). CDR3 coding DNA: TGTGCCAGCAGCCCCCTAGCGGGAGGGGTCACAGATACGCAGTATTTT. Its translation is CASSPLAGGVTDTQYF.

This clone came up a few times. V and J are TRBV27 and TRBJ2-3; perhaps TRBD2 as D (6 bases). This CDR3 contains 16 residues. Per the germline V gene, CDR1 is MNHEY and CDR2 is SMNVEV (reference sequence). V lost 3 bases to trimming and J lost 0 bases, with 13 bases between them. CDR3 amino acids: CASSLGGGGSTDTQYF. The DNA for the CDR3 is TGTGCCAGCAGTTTGGGGGGAGGAGGGAGCACAGATACGCAGTATTTT.

This chain uses TRBV6-5 with TRBJ1-2, with 8 bases lining up with TRBD1. Germline assignment: CDR1 MNHEY and CDR2 SVGAGI. The ends lost 6 bases at V and 7 bases at J; junction bases unmatched: 7. The CDR3 has 13 amino acids. The CDR3 region has the DNA TGTGCCAGCAGCTTCACAGGGGGTAGTGGCTACACCTTC. Encoded protein: CASSFTGGSGYTF.

The chain uses TRBV30 and TRBJ1-6; 7 nucleotides match TRBD1. Germline V gene sequence: CDR1 GTSNPN, CDR2 SVGIG (reference sequence). V was clipped by 7 bases and J by 5 bases; unmatched bases: 11. The CDR3 is 15 amino acids. CDR3 in amino acids: CASAVWGQNNSPLHF. The CDR3 region has the DNA TGTGCCTCCGCTGTGTGGGGACAGAATAATTCACCCCTCCACTTT.

The chain couples TRBV15 to TRBJ1-2; 7 bases align to TRBD1. Germline CDR1 reads LNHNV; CDR2 reads YYDKDF (reference sequence). This CDR3 is built from 16 residues. V shed 0 bases, J shed 4 bases, and the junction held 8 bases outside the gene matches. The CDR3 reads CATSRDLVRTGYGYTF. The CDR3 DNA reads TGTGCCACCAGCAGAGATCTCGTTAGGACAGGCTATGGCTACACCTTC.

V and J are TRBV9 and TRBJ2-3, with TRBD2 matching 11 bases. The CDR3 sequence is 16 residues long. CDR1 and CDR2 (germline): SGDLS, YYNGEE. The trim removed 2 bases at V and 4 bases at J, leaving 6 bases unmatched. CDR3 loop: CASSVSGTSGPDTQYF. CDR3 nucleotides: TGTGCCAGCAGCGTCTCCGGGACTAGCGGACCAGATACGCAGTATTTT.

The chain joins TRBV6-5 to TRBJ1-2; D possibly corresponds to TRBD1 (5 bases). V was pared by 1 base and J by 8 bases, with 20 bases between. Germline lookup yields CDR1 MNHEY and CDR2 SVGAGI. The CDR3 consists of 16 residues. The CDR3, as DNA: TGTGCCAGCAGTTACTTGTGGGGGGGAGAAGGTCAAGGCTACACCTTC. As protein: CASSYLWGGEGQGYTF.

The chain links TRBV7-2 to TRBJ2-7; 11 nucleotides line up with TRBD2. The CDR3 has 17 amino acids. V dropped 3 bases and J dropped 0; count of bases not matched to a gene: 7. Germline values: CDR1 SGHTA, CDR2 FQGNSA. CDR3 region: CASSLGLAGGISYEQYF. The CDR3 DNA is TGTGCCAGCAGCTTGGGGCTAGCGGGAGGCATCTCCTACGAGCAGTACTTC.

The chain employs TRBV24-1 and TRBJ1-5; 9 nucleotides line up with TRBD1. Germline V gene data show CDR1 as KGHDR and CDR2 as SFDVKD. Losses at the gene ends were 5 bases for V and 0 bases for J; bases not matched to a gene: 16. The CDR3 contains 20 residues. CDR3 coding DNA: TGTGCCACCAGTGTACCCCTCCAATGGGACAGGGTGTATAGCAATCAGCCCCAGCATTTT. Its protein product is CATSVPLQWDRVYSNQPQHF.

J is TRBJ1-3 and V is TRBV19; possible D gene TRBD1, 5 bases. Germline V gene lookup returns CDR1 LNHDA and CDR2 SQIVND (reference sequence). This CDR3 spans 14 amino acids. Trimming removed 1 base at V and 3 bases at J, with 7 bases between. CDR3 sequence (DNA): TGTGCCAGTAGTATAGGCGGGGGTGGAAACACCATATATTTT. Protein: CASSIGGGGNTIYF.

This sequence joins TRBV30 and TRBJ2-1, with D perhaps TRBD2 (7 bases). Trimming removed 0 bases from V and 8 bases from J, with 26 bases in between. This CDR3 contains 18 residues. Germline loops: CDR1 GTSNPN, CDR2 SVGIG (reference sequence). The chain's CDR3 is CAWSVGGALLALRYEQFF. For the CDR3, the DNA is TGTGCCTGGAGTGTAGGGGGGGCTTTACTAGCGCTTAGGTATGAGCAGTTCTTC.

The chain uses TRBV18 and TRBJ2-7; weak D call: TRBD2 (5 bases). V lost 5 bases and J lost 0, with 11 bases in between. This CDR3 region has 14 residues. Per the germline V gene, CDR1 is KGHSH and CDR2 is LQKENI. The CDR3 protein is CASSELGRSYEQYF. In DNA, the CDR3 is TGTGCCAGCTCAGAACTAGGCCGCTCCTACGAGCAGTACTTC.

The chain uses TRBV5-1 and TRBJ1-4; no clear D gene. The ends were cut back, 4 bases at V and 4 bases at J, with 14 bases in the middle. The CDR3 has 15 amino acids. CDR1 and CDR2 (germline): SGHRS, YFSETQ. Written as DNA, the CDR3 is TGCGCCAGCAGCATCGCAGGCGTTGATAATGAAAAACTGTTTTTT. Translated: CASSIAGVDNEKLFF.

The V call is TRBV19, the J call TRBJ1-2; 10 nucleotides match TRBD1. From germline, CDR1 is LNHDA and CDR2 SQIVND (reference sequence). This CDR3 is built from 16 residues. Germline trimming cut 5 bases from V and 6 bases from J; bases unmatched to any gene: 12. As DNA, the CDR3 is TGTGCCAGTAGTCTAAGACAGGGGGCGATTTTTGATGGCTACACCTTC. Translating gives CASSLRQGAIFDGYTF.

Only one count was recorded for this clone. This chain connects TRBV6-1 to TRBJ2-1; D is possibly TRBD1 (5 bases). This CDR3 is built from 11 residues. V was pared by 3 bases and J by 15 bases, with 12 bases between. Germline V CDR1 and CDR2: MNHNS, SASEGT. Here the CDR3 DNA reads TGTGCCAGCAGTGACACAGGTCCTCGGTTCTTC. It codes for CASSDTGPRFF.

As to this clone: The same CDR3 also results from other DNA sequences found in this sample. The chain has TRBV6-4 and TRBJ1-6; 8 bases match TRBD1. Germline V CDR1 and CDR2: MRHNA, SNTAGT. V lost 0 bases and J lost 6; bases outside the gene matches: 1. This CDR3 comprises 15 residues. The CDR3 protein is CASSDSGQGNSPLHF. CDR3 bases: TGTGCCAGCAGTGACTCCGGACAGGGTAATTCACCCCTCCACTTT.

V is TRBV7-9 and J is TRBJ2-1, with 10 bases that match TRBD1. This CDR3 is 15 amino acids long. From germline, CDR1 is SEHNR and CDR2 FQNEAQ (reference sequence). The V and J ends lost 1 base and 5 bases, in that order; junction bases with no gene match: 2. The chain's CDR3 is CASSLGGQGNNEQFF. The CDR3 region has the DNA TGTGCCAGCAGCTTAGGGGGACAGGGGAACAATGAGCAGTTCTTC.

The chain couples TRBV5-4 to TRBJ2-7; TRBD2 aligns across 10 bases. The junction had 6 bases not matched to a gene; V was cut back by 0 bases and J by 3 bases. The CDR3 length is 16 residues. Germline loops: CDR1 SGHNT, CDR2 YYREEE (reference sequence). The CDR3 here is CASSLERIAGGYEQYF. DNA of the CDR3: TGTGCCAGCAGCTTGGAAAGGATAGCGGGAGGCTACGAGCAGTACTTC.

The chain carries TRBV5-6 and TRBJ2-1; 8 nucleotides align to TRBD1. Germline CDR1 is SGHDT and CDR2 is YYEEEE. The V and J ends lost 3 bases and 10 bases, in that order; junction bases with no gene match: 6. The CDR3 spans 13 residues. The CDR3 sequence: CASSSYTGGEQFF. CDR3 in DNA: TGTGCCAGCAGCTCGTATACAGGGGGGGAGCAGTTCTTC. Based on the CDR3 plus reference TRBV5-6 and TRBJ2-1, the full variable domain is DAGVTQSPTHLIKTRGQQVTLRCSPKSGHDTVSWYQQALGQGPQFIFQYYEEEERQRGNFPDRFSGHQFPNYSSELNVNALLLGDSALYLCASSSYTGGEQFFGPGTRLTVL.

This chain connects TRBV15 to TRBJ1-4; 7 bases match TRBD1. The CDR3 runs to 15 residues. Germline values: CDR1 LNHNV, CDR2 YYDKDF (reference sequence). The trim removed 0 bases at V and 10 bases at J, leaving 8 bases unmatched. CDR3 DNA: TGTGCCACCAGCAGAGAAGGACAGGCTTCTGGAAAACTGTTTTTT. Its protein product is CATSREGQASGKLFF.

This clone appeared a single time. V gene TRBV10-3 combines with J gene TRBJ1-1; no clear D. CDR3 size: 12 residues. V gave up 6 bases and J gave up 1 base, with 6 bases separating them. Looked up from germline, CDR1 is ENHRY and CDR2 is SYGVKD. Here the CDR3 DNA reads TGTGCCATCAGGGGAGGGAACACTGAAGCTTTCTTT. It encodes CAIRGGNTEAFF.

The gene calls are TRBV4-3 and TRBJ1-2; 8 bases fit TRBD1. In germline, CDR1 is LGHNA, CDR2 YSLEER. The J segment lost 2 bases and the V segment lost 4 bases, leaving 3 bases of the junction unmatched. The CDR3 spans 14 residues. The CDR3 reads CASSRRQGNYGYTF. CDR3 bases: TGCGCCAGCAGCCGCCGACAGGGGAACTATGGCTACACCTTC.